The clone carrying this TCR beta chain has a handful of counts. The entry originates in a study of tumor-infiltrating lymphocytes in oesophageal squamous cell carcinoma. The germline gives CDR1 DFQATT, CDR2 SNEGSKA (reference sequence). The CDR3 covers 14 residues. Trimming cost V 7 bases and J 6 bases; bases outside gene matches: 13. MiXCR, run by TCRdb on the PCR reads, gives a single entry per CDR3 protein. The table shows some 25,000 distinct CDR3 sequences, with more than 30% occurring only once. V usage is TRBV20-1 and J usage is TRBJ2-3, with 7 bases identical to TRBD2. The specimen sequenced was esophageal tumor tissue. The TCR was taken from a male donor with esophageal squamous cell carcinoma. CDR3 coding DNA: TGCAGTGAGCTAAGCGGGGTTGAGGGGGATACGCAGTATTTT. Protein product: CSELSGVEGDTQYF.